In this sample, the clone carrying this TCR beta chain turned up a few times. The antigen is unknown. The Oncomine TCR Beta short-read assay was what sequenced the DNA obtained from cultured CD4+ T cells. CD4+ T cells were cultured, and genomic DNA was extracted from them. A single record per CDR3 protein comes from TCRdb applying MiXCR to the PCR reads. This sample yields 15,000 to 20,000 distinct CDR3 sequences, of which 30% to 45% are seen a single time; 14% to 15% belongs to the top ten. This record comes from a study of vaccination and CD4 T cells after COVID-19. Study details: Convalescent donors were composed of six males and four females, of whom two were Hispanic. Cells were stimulated with overlapping spike peptide pools from SARS-CoV-2, HCoV-NL63, HCoV-OC43 and HCoV-229E.

This CDR3 is built from 18 residues. Germline V gene lookup returns CDR1 SGHVS and CDR2 FNYEAQ. V lost 6 bases to trimming and J lost 2 bases, with 25 bases between them. Documented treatment: approximately nine-day PBMC culture with coronavirus spike peptide pools or control peptides (ViraFEST assay). The gene calls are TRBV7-6 and TRBJ2-5; D is ambiguous. This TCR was recovered from a human donor with COVID-19. Sequencing used cultured CD4+ T cells from blood. CDR3 DNA sequence: TGTGCCAGCAGGTTGGAGCCGTGGAGCCAGAGTAGTCAAGAGACCCAGTACTTC. It codes for CASRLEPWSQSSQETQYF.